This T cell receptor beta chain was observed in a study of T cell responses to AZD1222 COVID-19 vaccine. The CDR3 consists of 12 residues. Trimming took off 3 bases at V and 5 bases at J, with 8 bases between the two ends. Sequenced by immunoSEQ multiplex PCR; TCRdb stores in-frame clones only, minus some. This sample has 75,000 to 95,000 clones; about 91% occur once, and the top ten carry 9% to 10%. The gene calls are TRBV12-3 or TRBV12-4 and TRBJ2-7; D is unclear. The sequences come from peripheral blood, collected 28 days after the second dose of the MenACWY control vaccine. The sequence came from an adult who received the MenACWY meningococcal vaccine as a control. The CDR3 sequence is CASSLWFDEQYF. The DNA of the CDR3 is TGTGCCAGCAGTTTGTGGTTCGACGAGCAGTACTTC.